This T cell receptor (beta chain) was retrieved from a study of blood T cell repertoires in COVID-19. Study-level information: Both acute and convalescent COVID-19 samples were obtained from the United States, Italy and Spain. Sources were T cells, B-cell-depleted T cells, or PBMCs; the material itself was cDNA or gDNA.

Study processing details: The authors estimated nucleated cell counts from reference gene primer amplification. The protocol was immunoSEQ multiplex PCR, while the TCRdb copy is restricted to in-frame clones and leaves out a portion. V and J calls and clone size come straight from that table; D and trimming were deduced from the DNA. The table records approximately 250,000 clones, approximately 86% of them present only once. The sample consisted of peripheral blood. This clonotype originated in a woman aged 60-75 years who had recovered from COVID-19.

The CDR3 DNA reads as TGTGCCAGCAGCCAAGTGTGGGACAGGGCCACTGAAGCTTTCTTT. It specifies CASSQVWDRATEAFF. The chain carries TRBV14 and TRBJ1-1, with 9 bases identical to TRBD1. The length of the CDR3 is 15 residues. Per the germline V gene, CDR1 is SGHDN and CDR2 is FVKESK. The ends lost 1 base at V and 4 bases at J; junction bases unmatched: 4.